This is a list of T cell receptor beta chains from one sample in a study of cytomegalovirus exposure and HLA in healthy donors. Only in-frame clones appear in the TCRdb table, and some are missing; sequencing was by immunoSEQ multiplex PCR. This table holds approximately 180,000 clones, roughly 90% found once. Source material: PBMCs. The origin of the receptors is a girl in the first two years of life in good health and CMV-seronegative. Both conserved end residues are trimmed from each CDR3.

TRBV9	TRBJ2-1	ASSVVQGGSYNEQF
TRBV30	TRBJ2-7	AWRVPGDYEQY
TRBV10-2	TRBJ1-4	ASSEVLRSTNEKLF
TRBV27	TRBJ1-1	ASSLRRNTEAF
TRBV9	TRBJ1-5	ASSVALGGRNQPQH
TRBV6-6	TRBJ1-2	ASKRDRDYGYT
TRBV5-1	TRBJ2-7	ASSTWTSGGRYEQY
TRBV30	TRBJ1-1	AWSVPGNTEAF
TRBV10-3	TRBJ2-3	ASSSGSTDTQY
TRBV10-3	TRBJ1-6	AISVSPGDNSPLH
TRBV7-2	TRBJ1-1	ASSPQAGDTEAF
TRBV7-9	.	ASSFRLAGVSEQY
TRBV30	TRBJ1-5	AWNQQINQPQH
TRBV13	TRBJ2-2	ASSQTPTFSGRSTGELF
TRBV7-9	TRBJ1-6	ASSFVQGPLNSPLH
TRBV7-2	TRBJ2-3	ASSFQRPDTQY
TRBV19	TRBJ2-3	ASSDRGGGLDTQY